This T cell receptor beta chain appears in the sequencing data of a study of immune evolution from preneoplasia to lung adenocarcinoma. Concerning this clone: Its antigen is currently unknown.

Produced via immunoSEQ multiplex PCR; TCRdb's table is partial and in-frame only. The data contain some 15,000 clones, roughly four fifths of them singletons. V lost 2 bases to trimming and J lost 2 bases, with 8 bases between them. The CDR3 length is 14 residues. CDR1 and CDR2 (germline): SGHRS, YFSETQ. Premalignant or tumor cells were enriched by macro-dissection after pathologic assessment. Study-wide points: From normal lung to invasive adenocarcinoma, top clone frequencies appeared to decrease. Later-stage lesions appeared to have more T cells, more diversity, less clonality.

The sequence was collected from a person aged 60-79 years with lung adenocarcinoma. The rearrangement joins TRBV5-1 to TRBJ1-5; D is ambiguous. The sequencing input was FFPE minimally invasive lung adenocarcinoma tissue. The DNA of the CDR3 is TGCGCCAGCAGCTTCAGTTCGGGCAATCAGCCCCAGCATTTT. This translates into CASSFSSGNQPQHF.